The rows below give T cell receptor beta chains drawn from one sample of a study of CD8+CD57+ T cells in acquired aplastic anemia. Each CDR3 protein is one row after TCRdb ran MiXCR on the reads. The data show some 200,000 distinct CDR3 sequences, with 60% to 65% seen just once and 25% to 30% held by the top ten. The specimen sequenced was sorted CD4+, CD8+, or CD8+CD57+ T cells (not recorded which) from PBMCs. The receptors stem from a human donor in good health. Each CDR3 is given with its conserved first and last residue.

CDR3 | V
CASSVTSGYTDTQYF | TRBV11-2
CASRKIYGRGRPYSHEQYF | TRBV25-1
CASSRELQGALSEQYF | TRBV4-3
CASSQDPSRGSGNEQYF | TRBV11-2
CATSWGVAQPQHF | TRBV24-1
CASSRDVSGNTIYF | TRBV7-9
CASSQTGDTEAFF | TRBV6-4
CSLRTGGNTEAFF | TRBV29-1
CACTLTGVDPPLHF | TRBV12-3/TRBV12-4
CASSGTAPYGQYF | TRBV2
CASSHEGGYTF | TRBV6-5
CASSLYGVLGNSPLHF | TRBV7-6
CSASAVGSYNSPLHF | TRBV20-1
CASSQEVAGNYNEQYF | TRBV4-3
CASSVGTGIGYEQYF | TRBV9
CASSIGQGLYEQYF | TRBV2
CSAPRVETQYF | TRBV20-1
CATAGTRETQYF | TRBV24-1
CASSTPGVMSNQPQHF | TRBV19
CAISEPELRLQKDRLIYNEQFF | TRBV10-3
CASSTRGTEAFF | TRBV6-1
CASSLAGGRAYEQYF | TRBV5-6
CATSRGLAGEGNTIYF | TRBV15
CASSLDGVGSYGYTF | TRBV7-8
CASSKLAGGPTDTQYF | TRBV7-2
CASSRGGQGDYEQYF | TRBV7-9
CASRPTTEQFF | TRBV7-9
CATSGGGGSDYGYTF | TRBV24-1
CATSRVEGPREVTQYF | TRBV15
CASSSGQALFLTF | TRBV7-2
CASSLSPGREDEQFF | TRBV7-2
CASSPDGNTYEQYF | TRBV11-2
CSARATGAGDSPLHF | TRBV20-1
CASSESGTPNYGYTF | TRBV2
CTWSSGGRFYEQYF | TRBV30
CASSWDQGRTDTQYF | TRBV7-9
CASSQDGRGPGNTIYF | TRBV4-2
CSASYRSSYEQYF | TRBV20-1
CASSYSGTGQFF | TRBV6-5
CATSDGQTFPGDEQFF | TRBV15
CASSSGQGNRAQPQHF | TRBV6-6
CASSFSLAGTDTQYF | TRBV7-9
CASRRQGDSGELFF | TRBV7-8
CASSAAGAYNEQFF | TRBV25-1
CASKVTYEQYF | TRBV6-5
CASSSSWGWNQPQHF | TRBV27